Below are 10 T cell receptor beta chains sequenced from a single sample in a study of OX40 agonist ivuxolimab in advanced cancers. Only in-frame clones appear in the TCRdb table, and some are missing; sequencing was by immunoSEQ multiplex PCR. This table holds roughly 50,000 clones, nearly 80% found once. Sample: CD4+ or CD8+ T cells sorted from blood, taken in a trial of the OX40 agonist ivuxolimab. These receptors all come from an adult with an advanced solid tumor such as melanoma, head and neck, liver or kidney cancer.

The chain uses TRBV4-1 and TRBJ1-6, with unresolved D. Germline CDR1 and CDR2: MGHRA and YSYEKL. V shed 0 bases and J shed 10 bases, with 13 bases lying between them. CDR3 size: 15 residues. DNA for the CDR3: TGCGCCAGCAGCCAAGAGGGCCGATTGGGGTCACCCCTCCACTTT. It is translated as CASSQEGRLGSPLHF.

The chain links TRBV9 to TRBJ2-3, with D possibly being TRBD1 (6 bases). CDR1 and CDR2 (germline): SGDLS, YYNGEE. This CDR3 is built from 16 residues. Trimming stripped 4 bases from V and 6 bases from J, with 21 bases between. In DNA form, the CDR3 reads TGTGCCAGCAGCAGTGGGGACCTGATAAGGGGGGATACGCAGTATTTT. Translation: CASSSGDLIRGDTQYF. The full variable domain, in which reference TRBV9 and TRBJ2-3 provide the parts outside the CDR3, is DSGVTQTPKHLITATGQRVTLRCSPRSGDLSVYWYQQSLDQGLQFLIQYYNGEERAKGNILERFSAQQFPDLHSELNLSSLELGDSALYFCASSSGDLIRGDTQYFGPGTRLTVL.

This sequence joins TRBV9 and TRBJ2-5; perhaps TRBD1 as D (6 bases). V was shortened by 3 bases and J by 3 bases, with 9 bases between the two germline ends. CDR3 length equals 13 residues. The germline V gene has CDR1 SGDLS and CDR2 YYNGEE. The CDR3 reads CASSGQGKETQYF. CDR3 nucleotides: TGTGCCAGCAGCGGGCAGGGGAAAGAGACCCAGTACTTC.

The J gene is TRBJ1-3, the V gene TRBV2; D is ambiguous. The CDR3 totals 11 residues. V lost 2 bases and J 8 bases, leaving 4 bases between the germline ends. Germline CDR1 SNHLY, CDR2 FYNNEI. As DNA, the CDR3 is TGTGCCAGCAGTGAAAGGGACACCATATATTTT. Translation: CASSERDTIYF.

The chain links TRBV6-5 to TRBJ2-1, with D perhaps matching TRBD1 or TRBD2 (6 bases each). The CDR3 loop spans 16 amino acids. Trimming shortened V by 2 bases and J by 2 bases, and 13 bases separated the two germline ends. Per germline, CDR1 MNHEY and CDR2 SVGAGI. CDR3 residues: CASSYSNRGPYNEQFF. The CDR3 coding sequence is TGTGCCAGCAGTTACAGTAACCGGGGGCCCTACAATGAGCAGTTCTTC.

V and J are TRBV29-1 and TRBJ1-3; perhaps TRBD1 as D (6 bases). CDR1 is SQVTM, CDR2 ANQGSEA, per germline. CDR3 size: 15 residues. Trimming took 7 bases from V and 0 from J, leaving 16 bases between them. CDR3 sequence reads: CSARQAPSSGNTIYF. The CDR3 bases are TGCAGCGCCAGACAGGCACCCAGCTCTGGAAACACCATATATTTT.

This clone has more than one count but fewer than ten. J is TRBJ1-4 and V is TRBV18, with TRBD1 matching over 7 bases. This CDR3 contains 14 residues. Trimming at V came to 6 bases and at J to 6 bases, leaving 7 bases not matched to a gene. Germline CDR1 KGHSH, CDR2 LQKENI. The CDR3 sequence is CASSPGTAHEKLFF. The CDR3 DNA is TGTGCCAGCTCCCCCGGGACAGCTCATGAAAAACTGTTTTTT.

The chain uses TRBV10-2 and TRBJ2-5; 10 nucleotides agree with TRBD1. Germline trimming cut 6 bases from V and 6 bases from J; bases unmatched to any gene: 7. The CDR3 is 14 residues long. Germline CDR1 and CDR2: WSHSY and SAAADI. This CDR3 is CASRGQGREKTQYF. CDR3 nucleotides: TGCGCCAGCAGGGGACAGGGGCGGGAGAAGACCCAGTACTTC.

This chain connects TRBV10-2 to TRBJ1-4; no clear D. V was pared by 3 bases and J by 5 bases, with 10 bases between. The CDR3 has 14 residues. CDR1 is WSHSY, CDR2 SAAADI, per germline. The CDR3, as DNA: TGCGCCAGCAGTGAATCGCGGTTGAATGAAAAACTGTTTTTT. Its protein is CASSESRLNEKLFF.

This clone was seen a few times. The sample holds other DNA sequences that translate to the same CDR3. The chain combines TRBV6-5 with TRBJ1-5, with D maybe TRBD1 (6 bases). V was trimmed by 6 bases and J by 0 bases, leaving 9 bases between them. The CDR3 covers 14 residues. The germline V gene encodes CDR1 MNHEY and CDR2 SVGAGI. CDR3 amino acids: CASSRGDSNQPQHF. CDR3 DNA sequence: TGTGCCAGCAGCAGGGGAGATAGCAATCAGCCCCAGCATTTT.